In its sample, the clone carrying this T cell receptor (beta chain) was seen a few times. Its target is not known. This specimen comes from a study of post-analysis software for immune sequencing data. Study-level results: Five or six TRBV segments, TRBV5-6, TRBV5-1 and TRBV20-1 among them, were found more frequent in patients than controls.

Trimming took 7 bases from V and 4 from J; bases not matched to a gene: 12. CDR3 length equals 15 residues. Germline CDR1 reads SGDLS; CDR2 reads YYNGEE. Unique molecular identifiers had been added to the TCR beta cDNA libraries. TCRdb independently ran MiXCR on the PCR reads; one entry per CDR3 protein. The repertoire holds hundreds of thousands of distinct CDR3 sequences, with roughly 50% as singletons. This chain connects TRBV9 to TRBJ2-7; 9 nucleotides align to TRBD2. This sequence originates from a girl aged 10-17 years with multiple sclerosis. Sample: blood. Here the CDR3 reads CASSRLAGWDYEQYF. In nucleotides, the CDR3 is TGTGCCAGCTCCCGGCTAGCGGGGTGGGATTACGAGCAGTACTTC.